The 23 T cell receptor beta chains reported below all come from one sample, sequenced in a study of T cells in Graves' hyperthyroidism and ophthalmopathy. Authors of the study amplified TCR beta CDR3 regions from RNA transcripts. In the first-round RT-PCR of the TCR CDR3, the HTBI primer set was used. TCRdb processed the multiplex PCR reads anew with MiXCR; each CDR3 protein has one entry. The table records 220,000 or so distinct CDR3 sequences, 16% of them present only once. Material for sequencing was blood. The receptors derive from a woman in her late teens or twenties with Graves' ophthalmopathy.

This clonotype appeared many times. This chain joins TRBV5-1 and TRBJ1-1; no firm D call. The CDR3 runs 16 residues. Germline V gene lookup returns CDR1 SGHRS and CDR2 YFSETQ. V lost 7 bases, J lost 1 base, and 20 bases lay in between. The CDR3 spells CASGKIRDAPNTEAFF. In DNA, the CDR3 is TGCGCCAGCGGGAAGATAAGGGATGCTCCGAACACTGAAGCTTTCTTT.

This clonotype appeared many times. The DNA for the CDR3 is TGTGCCTGGAGTGTAATAGGGGGCACTGAAGCTTTCTTT. It translates to CAWSVIGGTEAFF. The chain links TRBV30 to TRBJ1-1; D may be TRBD1 (6 bases). V lost 0 bases and J 4 bases, leaving 9 bases between the germline ends. This CDR3 comprises 13 residues. Per the germline V gene, CDR1 is GTSNPN and CDR2 is SVGIG (reference sequence).

This clonotype appeared a few times. The CDR3 protein is CASSSRTSGSNADTQYF. CDR3 nucleotide sequence: TGTGCCAGCAGTTCACGGACTAGCGGGAGTAACGCAGATACGCAGTATTTT. V and J are TRBV28 and TRBJ2-3; the match to TRBD2 covers 13 bases. J lost 4 bases, V lost 4 bases, and 8 bases had no gene match. Germline assignment: CDR1 MDHEN and CDR2 SYDVKM. The CDR3 spans 17 residues.

The sample holds many counts of this clonotype. The CDR3 DNA is TGTGCCAGCTCGACATCAGGACAGGCCACCGGGGAGCTGTTTTTT. Encoded protein: CASSTSGQATGELFF. The gene calls are TRBV18 and TRBJ2-2; 7 bases match TRBD1. Germline V CDR1 and CDR2: KGHSH, LQKENI. This CDR3 has 15 amino acids. Trimming took 6 bases from V and 4 from J; bases not matched to a gene: 8.

V usage is TRBV2 and J usage is TRBJ2-7, with 10 bases fitting TRBD1. V shed 6 bases, J shed 5 bases, and the junction held 10 bases outside the gene matches. Germline-derived CDR1 and CDR2 are SNHLY and FYNNEI. The CDR3 sequence is 15 residues long. This CDR3 reads CASRARDRGPNEQYF. The CDR3 nucleotides are TGTGCCAGCAGAGCGAGGGACAGGGGTCCCAACGAGCAGTACTTC. Full variable domain (remainder filled in from reference TRBV2 and TRBJ2-7): EPEVTQTPSHQVTQMGQEVILRCVPISNHLYFYWYRQILGQKVEFLVSFYNNEISEKSEIFDDQFSVERPDGSNFTLKIRSTKLEDSAMYFCASRARDRGPNEQYFGPGTRLTVT.

The rearrangement uses TRBV4-1 and TRBJ2-7; 10 positions match TRBD1. The V and J ends lost 0 bases and 7 bases, in that order; junction bases with no gene match: 9. The V gene's germline CDR1 is MGHRA and CDR2 YSYEKL. The CDR3 covers 16 residues. CDR3 sequence (DNA): TGCGCCAGCAGCCAAGATCTCGGGACAGGGGCGGGAGAGCAGTACTTC. Translating gives CASSQDLGTGAGEQYF.

This clonotype was counted ten times or more. The chain is built from TRBV3-1 and TRBJ2-3; D might be TRBD1 or TRBD2, each matching 5 bases. With 6 bases removed from V and 1 base from J, the gap between germline ends came to 23 bases. The CDR3 has 18 amino acids. Per the germline V gene, CDR1 is LGHDT and CDR2 is YNNKEL (reference sequence). DNA for the CDR3: TGTGCCAGCAGTCCCGGGACGGATAGAGGGCTGCGCACAGATACGCAGTATTTT. Amino acids: CASSPGTDRGLRTDTQYF.

This clonotype was seen many times. The chain uses TRBV19 and TRBJ2-1; 8 nucleotides agree with TRBD2. Germline V gives CDR1 LNHDA, CDR2 SQIVND (reference sequence). The CDR3 covers 15 residues. With 6 bases clipped from V and 8 bases from J, the junction kept 12 bases outside the gene matches. CDR3 sequence reads: CASSPRARGGDEQFF. CDR3 bases: TGTGCCAGTAGCCCACGGGCTCGGGGGGGCGATGAGCAGTTCTTC.

The gene calls are TRBV9 and TRBJ2-7; maybe TRBD1 (6 bases). Trimming shortened V by 0 bases and J by 1 base, and 11 bases separated the two germline ends. Germline V lookup: CDR1 SGDLS, CDR2 YYNGEE. This CDR3 is 15 amino acids long. This CDR3 is CASSVGDTSSYEQYF. CDR3 DNA: TGTGCCAGCAGCGTAGGGGACACCAGTTCCTACGAGCAGTACTTC. The full variable domain, its missing parts supplied by reference TRBV9 and TRBJ2-7, is DSGVTQTPKHLITATGQRVTLRCSPRSGDLSVYWYQQSLDQGLQFLIQYYNGEERAKGNILERFSAQQFPDLHSELNLSSLELGDSALYFCASSVGDTSSYEQYFGPGTRLTVT.

This clonotype occurred once. CDR3 in DNA: TGTGCCAGCAGCTTAAGTCCGGCTAGCGGGAGAAACATTCAGTACTTC. As protein: CASSLSPASGRNIQYF. The genes are TRBV7-3 and TRBJ2-4, with 10 positions matching TRBD2. The CDR3 runs to 16 residues. The ends lost 1 base at V and 6 bases at J; junction bases unmatched: 6. The V gene's germline CDR1 is SGHTA and CDR2 FQGTGA.

V is TRBV9 and J is TRBJ2-1; 11 bases fit TRBD2. The CDR3 length is 16 residues. The V gene end was trimmed by 4 bases and the J gene end by 0 bases; junction bases not matched to a gene: 3. Germline V gene lookup returns CDR1 SGDLS and CDR2 YYNGEE. The CDR3 coding sequence is TGTGCCAGCAGCAAGGGACTAGCGGACTCCTACAATGAGCAGTTCTTC. Protein: CASSKGLADSYNEQFF.

This clonotype was recorded many times. The chain links TRBV11-3 to TRBJ2-3; D might be TRBD2 (6 bases). Trimming took 3 bases from V and 0 from J, leaving 10 bases between them. The CDR3 length is 15 residues. Germline-derived CDR1 and CDR2 are SGHNT and YENEEA. DNA for the CDR3: TGTGCCAGCAGCTTCGCGGGACGTAGCACAGATACGCAGTATTTT. Translation: CASSFAGRSTDTQYF.

This clonotype was observed at least ten times. The chain employs TRBV28 and TRBJ2-7; D possibly corresponds to TRBD2 (7 bases). This CDR3 region has 13 residues. The germline V gene encodes CDR1 MDHEN and CDR2 SYDVKM. V lost 7 bases, J lost 4 bases, and 14 bases lay in between. The CDR3 loop reads CASMDGGPYEQYF. DNA of the CDR3: TGTGCCAGCATGGACGGGGGGCCTTACGAGCAGTACTTC.

The chain employs TRBV3-1 and TRBJ2-3; D gene uncertain. Germline V gene lookup returns CDR1 LGHDT and CDR2 YNNKEL (reference sequence). Trimming stripped 4 bases from V and 5 bases from J, with 10 bases between. The CDR3 spans 13 residues. The CDR3 spells CASSPPPGDTQYF. CDR3 DNA sequence: TGTGCCAGCAGCCCCCCTCCAGGAGATACGCAGTATTTT.

This clonotype was seen ten or more times. The chain has TRBV6-1 and TRBJ1-5; D remains ambiguous. The CDR3 has 15 amino acids. V lost 4 bases, J lost 0 bases, and 10 bases lay in between. Germline V gene data show CDR1 as MNHNS and CDR2 as SASEGT. In DNA form, the CDR3 reads TGTGCCAGCAGTGTGCAAGAGTATAGCAATCAGCCCCAGCATTTT. Translated: CASSVQEYSNQPQHF.

This clonotype was counted ten times or more. This rearrangement joins TRBV25-1 to TRBJ2-7, with D perhaps TRBD1 (5 bases). The CDR3 extends over 14 amino acids. V lost 7 bases and J 5 bases, leaving 18 bases between the germline ends. Germline loops: CDR1 MGHDK, CDR2 SYGVNS. This CDR3 reads CASTQFGQGDEQYF. CDR3 bases: TGTGCCAGCACCCAATTTGGGCAGGGCGACGAGCAGTACTTC.

This clonotype was seen many times. The V and J genes are TRBV30 and TRBJ1-2, with D uncertain. From germline, CDR1 is GTSNPN and CDR2 SVGIG (reference sequence). The V gene lost 0 bases and the J gene lost 5 bases, with 7 bases spanning the gap. The CDR3 contains 12 residues. The CDR3 sequence: CAWSVRGYGYTF. In DNA form, the CDR3 reads TGTGCCTGGAGTGTACGAGGGTATGGCTACACCTTC.

This clonotype was observed once. The CDR3 sequence is CASSLSGGLADTQYF. The CDR3, as DNA: TGTGCCAGCAGTTTAAGCGGGGGGCTAGCAGATACGCAGTATTTT. The chain joins TRBV28 to TRBJ2-3, with 9 bases matching TRBD2. Per the germline V gene, CDR1 is MDHEN and CDR2 is SYDVKM. Losses at the gene ends were 2 bases for V and 4 bases for J; bases not matched to a gene: 4. This CDR3 comprises 15 residues.

This clonotype showed up many times. The chain is built from TRBV2 and TRBJ2-3; the D call may be TRBD1 or TRBD2 (6 bases each). CDR1 is SNHLY and CDR2 is FYNNEI in the germline V gene. The CDR3 has 14 amino acids. Trimming took off 3 bases at V and 2 bases at J, with 9 bases between the two ends. CDR3 DNA sequence: TGTGCCAGCAGTGACAGGGGACTCACAGATACGCAGTATTTT. Residues: CASSDRGLTDTQYF.

This clonotype was counted ten times or more. This chain connects TRBV27 to TRBJ1-3; tentatively, D is TRBD1 (6 bases). Trimming removed 5 bases from V and 3 bases from J, with 14 bases in between. CDR1 and CDR2 (germline): MNHEY, SMNVEV (reference sequence). The CDR3 is 15 amino acids. CDR3 DNA sequence: TGTGCCAGCAGTCCCCAGACAGGATTTGGAAACACCATATATTTT. As protein: CASSPQTGFGNTIYF.

This clonotype was detected ten times or more. This sequence joins TRBV3-1 and TRBJ2-1, with D maybe TRBD2 (6 bases). The CDR3 has 15 amino acids. The V and J ends lost 5 bases and 1 base respectively, with 12 bases between them. Looked up from germline, CDR1 is LGHDT and CDR2 is YNNKEL (reference sequence). The CDR3 nucleotides are TGTGCCAGCAGCACCCGGGACTTTTCCTACAATGAGCAGTTCTTC. Translation: CASSTRDFSYNEQFF.

This clonotype was recorded many times. The chain uses TRBV7-2 and TRBJ2-1, with 7 bases lining up with TRBD2. The CDR3 sequence is 15 residues long. CDR1 SGHTA and CDR2 FQGNSA come from the germline V gene. J was trimmed by 0 bases and V by 11 bases; bases with no gene match: 10. This chain's CDR3 is CAETPTSFSYNEQFF. The CDR3 coding sequence is TGTGCCGAGACCCCGACTAGCTTCTCCTACAATGAGCAGTTCTTC.

This clonotype has more than one count but fewer than ten. The rearrangement uses TRBV12-3 or TRBV12-4 and TRBJ2-7; no firm D call. The CDR3 length is 13 residues. V dropped 3 bases and J dropped 0 bases, with 6 bases sitting between them. The CDR3 is CASSLHRSYEQYF. CDR3 coding DNA: TGTGCCAGCAGTTTGCACCGCTCCTACGAGCAGTACTTC.